A single sample is the source of the 18 T cell receptor beta chains below, sequenced in a study of vaccination effects on CD4 cells after COVID-19 (dated by TCRdb to about 2022). The library came from the immunoSEQ multiplex PCR assay. TCRdb provides this immuneACCESS table in a form limited to in-frame rearrangements. Some clones are lacking; in checked studies, under half of them reflect an unresolved V gene, and why the rest are absent is not known. This sample gives 35,000 to 55,000 clones in total; around 80% of them show up just once. Roughly a tenth of the sample is taken by the ten largest. No antigen has been assigned to these receptors. In the ViraFEST assay, PBMC were stimulated with viral peptide pools, and TCR sequencing was then used to find antigen-specific CD4+ T cell clonotypes based on their expansion. After around ten days of culture, CD4+ T cells were isolated with the EasySep CD4+ T cell isolation kit. Negative nucleocapsid antibody results before and after vaccination confirmed that the healthy vaccine recipients had no prior SARS-CoV-2 infection.

The sequencing here drew on CD4+ T cells from PBMCs cultured with SARS-CoV-2 spike peptides, taken before COVID-19 vaccination. Reading the label with the study, this specimen's cell subset or site is: SARS-CoV-2 spike overlapping peptide pool stimulation. The receptor source for this set is a human donor who received a COVID-19 vaccine.

The chain links TRBV7-9 to TRBJ1-2; D gene ambiguous. Germline values: CDR1 SEHNR, CDR2 FQNEAQ (reference sequence). CDR3 size: 11 residues. Trimming took 1 base from V and 7 from J, leaving 4 bases between them. CDR3 bases: TGTGCCAGCAGCTTAGATGGTGGCTACACCTTC. The encoded protein is CASSLDGGYTF.

The chain uses TRBV19 and TRBJ2-1; 8 positions agree with TRBD2. CDR3 size: 14 residues. V was pared by 6 bases and J by 10 bases, with 11 bases of the junction left unmatched. Germline CDR1 is LNHDA and CDR2 is SQIVND (reference sequence). CDR3 nucleotides: TGTGCCAGTAGCCCACTCCTAGCGGGTTTAGAGCAGTTCTTC. Its translation is CASSPLLAGLEQFF.

V and J are TRBV2 and TRBJ2-3, with 8 bases that match TRBD2. The CDR3 is made up of 16 amino acids. Trimming removed 4 bases from V and 0 bases from J; junction bases left unmatched: 6. In germline, CDR1 is SNHLY, CDR2 FYNNEI. CDR3 nucleotide sequence: TGTGCCAGCAGTGTCAGGGCGGGGGGTAGCACAGATACGCAGTATTTT. The encoded protein is CASSVRAGGSTDTQYF.

The J gene is TRBJ2-2, the V gene TRBV12-5, with D maybe TRBD1 (5 bases). Trimming took off 0 bases at V and 8 bases at J, with 13 bases between the two ends. This CDR3 contains 15 residues. Germline V gene sequence: CDR1 LGHNT, CDR2 FRNRAP. The CDR3 spells CASGLVKGSAGELFF. CDR3 bases: TGTGCTAGTGGTTTGGTAAAGGGGTCCGCGGGGGAGCTGTTTTTT. Filled out from reference TRBV12-5 and TRBJ2-2, the complete variable domain reads DARVTQTPRHKVTEMGQEVTMRCQPILGHNTVFWYRQTMMQGLELLAYFRNRAPLDDSGMPKDRFSAEMPDATLATLKIQPSEPRDSAVYFCASGLVKGSAGELFFGEGSRLTVL.

The chain is built from TRBV19 and TRBJ2-5; D possibly corresponds to TRBD1 (5 bases). CDR3 size: 15 residues. V was cut by 6 bases and J by 5 bases, with 19 bases left in between. From germline, CDR1 is LNHDA and CDR2 SQIVND (reference sequence). This CDR3 is CASRSSGLSQETQYF. CDR3 bases: TGTGCCAGTAGGAGTTCAGGGCTAAGCCAGGAGACCCAGTACTTC.

The gene calls are TRBV2 and TRBJ1-6; D not certain. The CDR3 contains 14 residues. The V end lost 3 bases, the J end lost 15 bases, and 18 bases lay between the germline ends. Germline lookup yields CDR1 SNHLY and CDR2 FYNNEI. Here the CDR3 reads CASSDGQSRPILHF. CDR3 bases: TGTGCCAGCAGTGACGGGCAGTCCCGGCCGATCCTCCACTTT.

V gene TRBV6-5 combines with J gene TRBJ2-1; 10 bases are a match to TRBD2. J gave up 2 bases and V 6 bases, and 4 bases lay outside the gene matches. Germline V gives CDR1 MNHEY, CDR2 SVGAGI. The CDR3 runs 15 residues. The CDR3 bases are TGTGCCAGCAGACCTAGCGGGGGACCCTACAATGAGCAGTTCTTC. Protein: CASRPSGGPYNEQFF.

J is TRBJ1-2 and V is TRBV29-1; 7 positions match TRBD1. Germline CDR1 SQVTM, CDR2 ANQGSEA. Losses at the gene ends were 6 bases for V and 14 bases for J; bases not matched to a gene: 9. This CDR3 is built from 10 residues. CDR3: CSVGDRVYTF. The CDR3 nucleotides read TGCAGCGTCGGAGACAGGGTTTATACCTTC.

J is TRBJ1-2 and V is TRBV2, with 10 bases aligning to TRBD1. CDR1 and CDR2 (germline): SNHLY, FYNNEI. The CDR3 is made up of 13 amino acids. V lost 4 bases, J lost 8 bases, and 4 bases stayed unmatched. The CDR3 reads CASSGGQGGGYTF. DNA of the CDR3: TGTGCCAGCAGTGGAGGACAGGGGGGAGGCTACACCTTC.

The chain is built from TRBV5-1 and TRBJ2-7; maybe TRBD1 (6 bases). The germline V gene has CDR1 SGHRS and CDR2 YFSETQ. The CDR3 covers 16 residues. Trimming stripped 4 bases from V and 0 bases from J, with 17 bases between. Here the CDR3 reads CASSPPGTRGSYEQYV. CDR3 DNA sequence: TGCGCCAGCAGCCCCCCGGGGACAAGGGGCTCCTACGAGCAGTACGTC.

The gene calls are TRBV6-2 or TRBV6-3 and TRBJ2-3, with D hard to call. The germline V gene encodes CDR1 MNHEY and CDR2 SVGEGT. The CDR3 is 14 residues long. The V gene lost 6 bases and the J gene lost 2 bases, with 12 bases spanning the gap. The CDR3 loop is CASSLALFTDTQYF. DNA for the CDR3: TGTGCCAGCAGCCTTGCTTTATTCACAGATACGCAGTATTTT.

This sequence joins TRBV4-2 and TRBJ1-1; D remains unclear. V was trimmed by 0 bases and J by 5 bases, leaving 10 bases between them. Germline assignment: CDR1 LGHNA and CDR2 YNFKEQ. The CDR3 contains 14 residues. CDR3 sequence: CASSQDWSGTEAFF. The CDR3 nucleotides are TGTGCCAGCAGCCAAGATTGGAGTGGGACTGAAGCTTTCTTT.

The chain carries TRBV19 and TRBJ2-1, with no clear D. CDR1 and CDR2 from the germline V gene are LNHDA and SQIVND (reference sequence). There are 13 residues in the CDR3. Trimming left V 5 bases short and J 4 bases short, with 9 bases between. The CDR3 region is CASSRAGYNEQFF. Written as DNA, the CDR3 is TGTGCCAGTAGTCGAGCTGGGTACAATGAGCAGTTCTTC.

This chain links TRBV3-1 (or the pseudogene TRBV3-2) with TRBJ1-1; no firm D call. V lost 1 base, J lost 1 base, and 13 bases lay in between. Germline assignment: CDR1 LGHDT and CDR2 YNNKEL (reference sequence). The CDR3 is 16 amino acids. The CDR3 DNA follows: TGTGCCAGCAGCCAAGGAAGGAGAAGAAAGAACACTGAAGCTTTCTTT. Protein sequence: CASSQGRRRKNTEAFF.

This chain links TRBV14 with TRBJ1-1; the D is unclear. The CDR3 totals 13 residues. Trimming stripped 1 base from V and 1 base from J, with 4 bases between. Looked up from germline, CDR1 is SGHDN and CDR2 is FVKESK. Here the CDR3 reads CASSQGRNTEAFF. The CDR3 DNA reads as TGTGCCAGCAGCCAAGGCCGGAACACTGAAGCTTTCTTT.

The CDR3: CASRPLAGGETQYF. The CDR3 bases are TGTGCCAGCCGACCACTAGCGGGGGGAGAGACCCAGTACTTC. The rearrangement links TRBV3-1 (or the pseudogene TRBV3-2) to TRBJ2-5, with TRBD2 matching 12 bases. J lost 4 bases, V lost 8 bases, and 5 bases had no gene match. There are 14 residues in the CDR3. Germline V gene sequence: CDR1 LGHDT, CDR2 YNNKEL (reference sequence).

This sequence joins TRBV6-6 and TRBJ2-7; D is unresolved. V lost 5 bases to trimming and J lost 3 bases, with 5 bases between them. CDR3 size: 11 residues. In germline, CDR1 is MNHNY, CDR2 SVGAGI (reference sequence). The CDR3 is CASSTDYEQYV. The CDR3 DNA follows: TGTGCCAGCAGTACAGACTACGAGCAGTACGTC.

The chain recombines TRBV28 with TRBJ1-2, with TRBD1 identical over 12 bases. The CDR3 consists of 16 residues. The germline V gene encodes CDR1 MDHEN and CDR2 SYDVKM. The junction had 11 bases not matched to a gene; V was cut back by 4 bases and J by 8 bases. In nucleotides, the CDR3 is TGTGCCAGCAGTTCCTATGAGGGACAGGGGGCCAGAGGCTACACCTTC. Translation: CASSSYEGQGARGYTF.